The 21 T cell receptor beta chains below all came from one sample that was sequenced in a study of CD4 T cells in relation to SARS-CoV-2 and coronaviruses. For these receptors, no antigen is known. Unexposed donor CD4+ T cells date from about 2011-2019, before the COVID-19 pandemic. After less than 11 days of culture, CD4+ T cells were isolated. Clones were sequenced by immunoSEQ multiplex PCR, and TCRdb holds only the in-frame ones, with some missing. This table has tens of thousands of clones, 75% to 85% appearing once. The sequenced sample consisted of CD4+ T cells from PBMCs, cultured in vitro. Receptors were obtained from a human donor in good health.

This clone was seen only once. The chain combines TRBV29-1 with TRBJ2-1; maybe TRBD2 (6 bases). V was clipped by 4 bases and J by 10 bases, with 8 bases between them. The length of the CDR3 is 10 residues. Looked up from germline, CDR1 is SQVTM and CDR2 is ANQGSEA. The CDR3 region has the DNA TGCAGCGTTGCGCTAGCGGAGCAGTTCTTC. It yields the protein CSVALAEQFF.

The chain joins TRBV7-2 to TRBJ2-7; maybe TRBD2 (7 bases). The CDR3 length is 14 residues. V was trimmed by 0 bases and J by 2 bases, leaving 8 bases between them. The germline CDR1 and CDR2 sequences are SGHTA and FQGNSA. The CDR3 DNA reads TGTGCCAGCAGCTTAGCGGGGGGGCCCTACGAGCAGTACTTC. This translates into CASSLAGGPYEQYF.

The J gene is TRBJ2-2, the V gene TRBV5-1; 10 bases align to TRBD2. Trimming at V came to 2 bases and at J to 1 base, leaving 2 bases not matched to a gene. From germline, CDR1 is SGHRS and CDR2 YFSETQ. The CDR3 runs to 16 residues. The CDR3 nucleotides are TGCGCCAGCAGCTTTTCTAGCGGGAGGAACACCGGGGAGCTGTTTTTT. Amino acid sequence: CASSFSSGRNTGELFF.

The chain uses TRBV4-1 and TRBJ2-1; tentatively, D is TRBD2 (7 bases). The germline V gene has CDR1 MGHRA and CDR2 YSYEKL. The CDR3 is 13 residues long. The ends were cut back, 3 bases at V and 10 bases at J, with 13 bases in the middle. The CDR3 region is CASSQGGGREQFF. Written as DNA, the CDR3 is TGCGCCAGCAGCCAGGGAGGGGGGAGGGAGCAGTTCTTC.

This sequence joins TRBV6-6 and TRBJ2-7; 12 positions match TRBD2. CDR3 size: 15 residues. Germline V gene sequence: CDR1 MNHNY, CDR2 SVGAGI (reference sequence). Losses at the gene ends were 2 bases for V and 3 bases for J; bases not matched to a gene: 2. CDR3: CASSYRTSGNYEQYF. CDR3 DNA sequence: TGTGCCAGCAGTTACAGGACTAGCGGGAACTACGAGCAGTACTTC.

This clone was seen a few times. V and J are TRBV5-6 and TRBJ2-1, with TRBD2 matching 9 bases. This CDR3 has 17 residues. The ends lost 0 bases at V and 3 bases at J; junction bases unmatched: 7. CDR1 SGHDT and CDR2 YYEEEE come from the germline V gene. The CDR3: CASSLEVLAGNYNEQFF. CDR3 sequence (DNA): TGTGCCAGCAGCTTGGAAGTGCTAGCGGGGAACTACAATGAGCAGTTCTTC. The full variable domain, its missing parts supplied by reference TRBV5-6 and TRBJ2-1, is DAGVTQSPTHLIKTRGQQVTLRCSPKSGHDTVSWYQQALGQGPQFIFQYYEEEERQRGNFPDRFSGHQFPNYSSELNVNALLLGDSALYLCASSLEVLAGNYNEQFFGPGTRLTVL.

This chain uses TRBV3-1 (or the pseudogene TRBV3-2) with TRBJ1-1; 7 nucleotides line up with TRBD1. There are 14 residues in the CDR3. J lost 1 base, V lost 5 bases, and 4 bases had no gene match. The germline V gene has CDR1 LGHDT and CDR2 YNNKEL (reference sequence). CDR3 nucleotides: TGTGCCAGCAGCGCCGGGACAGCGAACACTGAAGCTTTCTTT. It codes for CASSAGTANTEAFF.

CDR3 amino acids: CASSFRRNQPQHF. CDR3 bases: TGTGCCAGCAGCTTCAGGAGAAATCAGCCCCAGCATTTT. The chain is built from TRBV3-1 (or the pseudogene TRBV3-2) and TRBJ1-5; D ambiguous. V shed 5 bases and J shed 4 bases, with 9 bases lying between them. Germline CDR1 is LGHDT and CDR2 is YNNKEL (reference sequence). The CDR3 has 13 residues.

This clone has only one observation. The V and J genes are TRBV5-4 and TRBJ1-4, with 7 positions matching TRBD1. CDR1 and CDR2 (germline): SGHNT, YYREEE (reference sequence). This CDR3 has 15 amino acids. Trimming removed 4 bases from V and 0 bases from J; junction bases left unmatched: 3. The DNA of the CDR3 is TGTGCCAGCAGCCATGACAGGGCAACTAATGAAAAACTGTTTTTT. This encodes CASSHDRATNEKLFF.

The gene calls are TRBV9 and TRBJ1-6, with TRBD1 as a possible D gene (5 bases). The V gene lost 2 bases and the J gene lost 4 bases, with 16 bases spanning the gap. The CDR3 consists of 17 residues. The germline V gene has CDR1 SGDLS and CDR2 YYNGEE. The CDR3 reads CASSVGPATEYNSPLHF. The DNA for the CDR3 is TGTGCCAGCAGCGTGGGGCCCGCGACCGAGTATAATTCACCCCTCCACTTT.

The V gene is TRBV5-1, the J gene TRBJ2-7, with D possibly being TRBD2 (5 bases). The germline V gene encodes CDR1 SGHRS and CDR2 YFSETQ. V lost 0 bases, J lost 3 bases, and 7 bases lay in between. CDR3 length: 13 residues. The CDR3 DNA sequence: TGCGCCAGCAGCTTGGAAGGGAGCTACGAGCAGTACTTC. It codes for CASSLEGSYEQYF.

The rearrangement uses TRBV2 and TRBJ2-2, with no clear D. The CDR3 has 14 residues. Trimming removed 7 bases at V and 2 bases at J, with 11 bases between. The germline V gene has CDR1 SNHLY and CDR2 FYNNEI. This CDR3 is CASIMEFNTGELFF. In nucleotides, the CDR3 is TGTGCCAGCATAATGGAGTTTAACACCGGGGAGCTGTTTTTT.

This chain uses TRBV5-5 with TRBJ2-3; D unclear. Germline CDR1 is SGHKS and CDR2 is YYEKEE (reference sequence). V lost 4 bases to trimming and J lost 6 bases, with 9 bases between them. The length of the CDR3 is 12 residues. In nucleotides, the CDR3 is TGTGCCAGCAGCCAGGACCTCGATACGCAGTATTTT. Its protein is CASSQDLDTQYF. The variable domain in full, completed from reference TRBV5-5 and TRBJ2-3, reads DAGVTQSPTHLIKTRGQQVTLRCSPISGHKSVSWYQQVLGQGPQFIFQYYEKEERGRGNFPDRFSARQFPNYSSELNVNALLLGDSALYLCASSQDLDTQYFGPGTRLTVL.

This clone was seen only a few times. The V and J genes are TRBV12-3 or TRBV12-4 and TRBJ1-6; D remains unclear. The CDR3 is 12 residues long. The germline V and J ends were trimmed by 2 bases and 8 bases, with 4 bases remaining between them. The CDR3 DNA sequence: TGTGCCAGCAGTTTACCCCATTCACCCCTCCACTTT. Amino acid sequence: CASSLPHSPLHF.

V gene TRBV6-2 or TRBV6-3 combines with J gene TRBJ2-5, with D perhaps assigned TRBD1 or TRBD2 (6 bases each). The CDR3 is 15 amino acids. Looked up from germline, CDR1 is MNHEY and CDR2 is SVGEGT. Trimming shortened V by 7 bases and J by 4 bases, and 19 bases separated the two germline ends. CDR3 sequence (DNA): TGTGCCAGCACCCCCATAGGGGGGCTGGGAGAGACCCAGTACTTC. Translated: CASTPIGGLGETQYF.

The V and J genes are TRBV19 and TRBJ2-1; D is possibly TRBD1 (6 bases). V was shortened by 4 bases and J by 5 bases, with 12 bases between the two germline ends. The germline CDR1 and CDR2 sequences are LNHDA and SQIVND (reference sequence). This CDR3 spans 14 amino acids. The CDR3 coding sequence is TGTGCCAGTAGTAAGTGGGGGCTGAACAATGAGCAGTTCTTC. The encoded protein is CASSKWGLNNEQFF.

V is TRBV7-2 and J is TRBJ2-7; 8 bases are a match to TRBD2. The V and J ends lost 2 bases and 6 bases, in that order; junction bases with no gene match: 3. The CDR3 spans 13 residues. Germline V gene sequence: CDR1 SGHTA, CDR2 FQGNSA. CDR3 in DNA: TGTGCCAGCAGCTTATCGCTAGCGGGCGAGCAGTACTTC. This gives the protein CASSLSLAGEQYF.

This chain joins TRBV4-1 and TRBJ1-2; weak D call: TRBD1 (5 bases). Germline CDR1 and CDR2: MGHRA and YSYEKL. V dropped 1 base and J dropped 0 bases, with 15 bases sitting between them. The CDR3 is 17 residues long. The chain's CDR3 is CASSQGAGTLANYGYTF. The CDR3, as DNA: TGCGCCAGCAGCCAAGGGGCAGGGACCTTAGCTAACTATGGCTACACCTTC.

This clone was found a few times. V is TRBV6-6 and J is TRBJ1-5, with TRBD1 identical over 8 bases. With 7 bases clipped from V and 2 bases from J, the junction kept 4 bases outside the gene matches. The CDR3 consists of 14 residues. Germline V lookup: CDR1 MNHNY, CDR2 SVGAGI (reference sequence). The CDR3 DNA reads TGTGCCAGCATCCCGGGACAGGGCAATCAGCCCCAGCATTTT. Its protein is CASIPGQGNQPQHF.

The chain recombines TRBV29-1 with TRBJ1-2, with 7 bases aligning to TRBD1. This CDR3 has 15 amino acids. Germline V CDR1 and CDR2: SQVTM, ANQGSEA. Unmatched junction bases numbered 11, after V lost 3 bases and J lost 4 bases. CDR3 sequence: CSVDELQGYAYGYTF. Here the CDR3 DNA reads TGCAGCGTTGACGAGCTACAGGGGTATGCCTATGGCTACACCTTC.

The CDR3 here is CASRSAGAYGYTF. As DNA, the CDR3 is TGTGCCAGCCGGAGTGCAGGGGCCTATGGCTACACCTTC. The J gene is TRBJ1-2, the V gene TRBV6-5; possibly TRBD1 for D (6 bases). Germline CDR1 reads MNHEY; CDR2 reads SVGAGI. V shed 8 bases and J shed 4 bases, with 14 bases lying between them. The CDR3 contains 13 residues.